This TCR beta chain was sequenced in a study of CD8+CD57+ T cells in acquired aplastic anemia. The CDR3 runs to 13 residues. Germline assignment: CDR1 SSHAT and CDR2 FNYEAQ (reference sequence). Researchers used genomic DNA as the template to profile TCR beta VDJ and CDR3. MiXCR, applied by TCRdb to the reads, yields one record per CDR3 protein. Of approximately 200,000 distinct CDR3 sequences listed, around 50% are singletons. A note on this clonotype: The junction differs from germline at one of its ends, possibly a read error.

The specimen sequenced was sorted CD4+, CD8+, or CD8+CD57+ T cells (not recorded which) from PBMCs. This sequence joins TRBV7-7 and TRBJ2-5, with D unclear. This TCR derives from a human donor in good health, serving as a control. CDR3 coding DNA: TGTGCTAGCAGCCACACTTTAGGGGAGACCCAGTACTTC. This encodes CASSHTLGETQYF.